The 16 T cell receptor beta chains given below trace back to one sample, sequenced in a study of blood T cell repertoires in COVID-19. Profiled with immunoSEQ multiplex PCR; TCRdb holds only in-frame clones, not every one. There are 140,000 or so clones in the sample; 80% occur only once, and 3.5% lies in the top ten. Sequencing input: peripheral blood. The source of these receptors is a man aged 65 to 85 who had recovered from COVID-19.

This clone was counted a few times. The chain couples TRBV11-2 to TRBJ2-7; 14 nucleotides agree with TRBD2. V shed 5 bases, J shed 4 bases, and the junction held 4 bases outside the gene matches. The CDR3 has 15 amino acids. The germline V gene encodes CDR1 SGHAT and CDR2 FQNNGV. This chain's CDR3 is CASSPGTSGSYEQYF. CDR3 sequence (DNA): TGTGCCAGCAGCCCAGGGACTAGCGGGAGTTACGAGCAGTACTTC.

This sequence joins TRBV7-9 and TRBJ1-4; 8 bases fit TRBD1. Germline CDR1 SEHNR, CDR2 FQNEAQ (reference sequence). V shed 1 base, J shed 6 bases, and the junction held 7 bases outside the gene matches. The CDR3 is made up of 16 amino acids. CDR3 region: CASSLGPGGVDEKLFF. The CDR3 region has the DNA TGTGCCAGCAGCTTAGGTCCAGGGGGCGTGGATGAAAAACTGTTTTTT.

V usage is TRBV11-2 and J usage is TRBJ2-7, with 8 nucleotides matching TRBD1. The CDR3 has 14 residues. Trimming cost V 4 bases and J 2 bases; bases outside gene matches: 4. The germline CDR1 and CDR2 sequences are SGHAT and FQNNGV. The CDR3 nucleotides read TGTGCCAGCAGCTACCGGGACAGGCCCTACGAGCAGTACTTC. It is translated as CASSYRDRPYEQYF. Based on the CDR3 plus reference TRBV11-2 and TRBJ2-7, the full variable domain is EAGVAQSPRYKIIEKRQSVAFWCNPISGHATLYWYQQILGQGPKLLIQFQNNGVVDDSQLPKDRFSAERLKGVDSTLKIQPAKLEDSAVYLCASSYRDRPYEQYFGPGTRLTVT.

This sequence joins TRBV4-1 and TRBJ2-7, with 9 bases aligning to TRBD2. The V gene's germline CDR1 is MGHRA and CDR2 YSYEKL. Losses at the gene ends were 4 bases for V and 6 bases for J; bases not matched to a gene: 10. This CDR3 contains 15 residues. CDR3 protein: CASSPLAGGRPEQYF. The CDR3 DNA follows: TGCGCCAGCAGCCCCCTCGCGGGAGGGCGGCCCGAGCAGTACTTC.

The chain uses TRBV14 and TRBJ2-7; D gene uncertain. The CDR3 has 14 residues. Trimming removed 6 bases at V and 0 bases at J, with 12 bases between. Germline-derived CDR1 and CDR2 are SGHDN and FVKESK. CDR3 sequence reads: CASSTPHSSYEQYF. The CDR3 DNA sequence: TGTGCCAGCAGTACGCCTCACAGCTCCTACGAGCAGTACTTC.

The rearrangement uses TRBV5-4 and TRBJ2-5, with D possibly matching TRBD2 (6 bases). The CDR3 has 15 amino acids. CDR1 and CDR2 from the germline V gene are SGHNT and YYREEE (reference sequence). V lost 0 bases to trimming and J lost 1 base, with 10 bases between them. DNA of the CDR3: TGTGCCAGCAGCTTGGGGGGGACTTCCCAAGAGACCCAGTACTTC. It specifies CASSLGGTSQETQYF.

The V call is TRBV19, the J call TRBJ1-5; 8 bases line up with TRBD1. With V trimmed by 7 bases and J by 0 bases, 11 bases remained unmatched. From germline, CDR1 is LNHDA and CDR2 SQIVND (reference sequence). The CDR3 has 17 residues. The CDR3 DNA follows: TGTGCCAGTACGGAGGGGACAGGCTTACTTAGCAATCAGCCCCAGCATTTT. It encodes CASTEGTGLLSNQPQHF. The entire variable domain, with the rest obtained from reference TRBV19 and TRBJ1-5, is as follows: DGGITQSPKYLFRKEGQNVTLSCEQNLNHDAMYWYRQDPGQGLRLIYYSQIVNDFQKGDIAEGYSVSREKKESFPLTVTSAQKNPTAFYLCASTEGTGLLSNQPQHFGDGTRLSIL.

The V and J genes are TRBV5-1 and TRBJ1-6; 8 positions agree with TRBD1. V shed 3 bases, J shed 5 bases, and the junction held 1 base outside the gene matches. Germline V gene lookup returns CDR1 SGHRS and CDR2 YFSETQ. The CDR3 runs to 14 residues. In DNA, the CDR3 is TGCGCCAGCAGCTCGACAGGGGATAATTCACCCCTCCACTTT. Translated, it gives CASSSTGDNSPLHF.

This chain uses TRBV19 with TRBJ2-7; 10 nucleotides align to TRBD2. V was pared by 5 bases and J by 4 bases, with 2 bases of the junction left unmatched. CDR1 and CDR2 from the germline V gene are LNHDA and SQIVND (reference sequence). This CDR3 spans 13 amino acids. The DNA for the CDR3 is TGTGCCAGTAGTCCTAGCGGGAGTTACGAGCAGTACTTC. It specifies CASSPSGSYEQYF.

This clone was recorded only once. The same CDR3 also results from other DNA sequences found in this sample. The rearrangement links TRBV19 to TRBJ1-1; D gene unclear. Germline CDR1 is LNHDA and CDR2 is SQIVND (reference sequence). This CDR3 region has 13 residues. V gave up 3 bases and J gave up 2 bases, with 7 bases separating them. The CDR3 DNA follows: TGTGCCAGTAGTATTCAGGTAAACACTGAAGCTTTCTTT. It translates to CASSIQVNTEAFF.

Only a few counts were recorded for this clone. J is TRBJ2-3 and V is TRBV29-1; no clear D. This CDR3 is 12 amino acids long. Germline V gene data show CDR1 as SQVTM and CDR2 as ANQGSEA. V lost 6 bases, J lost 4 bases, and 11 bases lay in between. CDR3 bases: TGCAGCGTACCAACTGGGCCAGATACGCAGTATTTT. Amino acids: CSVPTGPDTQYF.

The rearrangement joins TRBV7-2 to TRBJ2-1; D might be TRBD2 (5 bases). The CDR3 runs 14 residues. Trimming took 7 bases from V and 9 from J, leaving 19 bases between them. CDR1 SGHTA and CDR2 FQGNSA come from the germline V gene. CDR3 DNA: TGTGCCAGCACCGCCCCTGGGAGTACACGTGAGCAGTTCTTC. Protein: CASTAPGSTREQFF.

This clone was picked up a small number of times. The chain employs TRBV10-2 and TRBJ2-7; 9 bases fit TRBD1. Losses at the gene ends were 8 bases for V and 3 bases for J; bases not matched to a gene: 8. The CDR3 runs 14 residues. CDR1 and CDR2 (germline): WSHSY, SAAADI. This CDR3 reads CASAPQGAFYEQYF. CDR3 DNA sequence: TGCGCCAGCGCCCCACAGGGGGCCTTCTACGAGCAGTACTTC.

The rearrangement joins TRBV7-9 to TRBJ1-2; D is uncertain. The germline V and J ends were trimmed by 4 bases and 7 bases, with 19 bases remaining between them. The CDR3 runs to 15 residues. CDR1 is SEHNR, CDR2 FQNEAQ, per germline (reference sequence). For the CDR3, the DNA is TGTGCCAGCAGCTCGGGTACGATTTCCCTTGCTGGCTACACCTTC. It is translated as CASSSGTISLAGYTF.

For the CDR3, the DNA is TGCGCCAGCAGCTTGGACAGGGCAACTAATGAAAAACTGTTTTTT. Encoded protein: CASSLDRATNEKLFF. The chain recombines TRBV5-1 with TRBJ1-4, with D possibly being TRBD1 (6 bases). The V and J ends lost 0 bases and 0 bases respectively, with 6 bases between them. Germline V gene lookup returns CDR1 SGHRS and CDR2 YFSETQ. The CDR3 is 15 amino acids.

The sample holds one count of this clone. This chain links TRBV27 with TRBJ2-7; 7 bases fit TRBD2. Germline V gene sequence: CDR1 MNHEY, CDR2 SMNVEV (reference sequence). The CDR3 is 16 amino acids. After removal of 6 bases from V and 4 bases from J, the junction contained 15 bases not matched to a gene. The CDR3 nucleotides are TGTGCCAGCAGAACCCTGACTGGCGGGAGTCGTTACGAGCAGTACTTC. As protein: CASRTLTGGSRYEQYF.